Given below is one T cell receptor (beta chain) in context. This sample was included in a study of blood T cell repertoires in COVID-19. Here immunoSEQ multiplex PCR was the method, and the copy in TCRdb shows in-frame clones only, minus some. The data hold about 280,000 clones, with less than 85% observed a single time. The CDR3 length is 13 residues. V was pared by 9 bases and J by 1 base, with 3 bases of the junction left unmatched. Per the germline V gene, CDR1 is MGHDK and CDR2 is SYGVNS. Sequencing was performed on PBMCs or T cells enriched from blood (not recorded which). The rearrangement joins TRBV25-1 to TRBJ2-3, with 8 bases matching TRBD1. This clonotype was obtained from a woman aged 45-65 years who had recovered from COVID-19. This CDR3 is CASSDRGTDTQYF. The DNA for the CDR3 is TGTGCCAGTTCGGACAGGGGCACAGATACGCAGTATTTT.